This TCR beta chain was identified during a study of shared clonotypes between healthy human individuals. Study in general: Researchers drew samples from two women and a few men aged 18 to 49. The plates for each donor numbered three CD4 naive, three CD4 memory, two CD8 naive and one CD8 memory. Study results and caveats: Sharing of clonotypes among donors was expected to vary with sequencing depth.

CD45RO-negative, CCR7-positively selected cells formed the naive CD8 fraction, excluding terminally differentiated effector memory CD45RA+ cells. Donation came from healthy HIV-negative adults that had no recent acute infections or vaccinations. As to this clone: Its specificity is unknown.

The protocol was immunoSEQ multiplex PCR, while the TCRdb copy is restricted to in-frame clones and leaves out a portion. The sample includes roughly 2.1 million clones, approximately 94% of them seen just once. Material: naive CD8+ T cells from PBMCs. This TCR was sampled from a man younger than 30 in good health. Some clones in this sample may be carry-over from other donors' samples.

The chain's CDR3 is CASSPTGTNTGELFF. CDR3 nucleotide sequence: TGCGCCAGCAGCCCAACCGGGACAAACACCGGGGAGCTGTTTTTT. The J gene is TRBJ2-2, the V gene TRBV4-3, with a weak D call TRBD1 (6 bases). V lost 4 bases and J 2 bases, leaving 11 bases between the germline ends. The CDR3 consists of 15 residues. Germline V gene sequence: CDR1 LGHNA, CDR2 YSLEER.